This TCR beta chain was sequenced in a study of shared clonotypes between healthy human individuals. Genomic DNA per cell subset filled all wells of several immunoSEQ plates. Each unsorted PBMC replicate got 300 ng genomic DNA, some 31,000 genomes. Sequencing was performed with immunoSEQ multiplex PCR; in TCRdb, only in-frame clones are kept and a portion is missing. The sample lists around 500,000 clones; roughly 77% were seen once. General study points: Among donors, clonotype sharing was expected to be affected by sequencing depth.

Donors were Caucasian adults residing in Nashville, Tennessee, USA. This clone was picked up one time. The antigen remains undetermined. The CDR3 totals 14 residues. V was shortened by 2 bases and J by 1 base, with 8 bases between the two germline ends. Germline V CDR1 and CDR2: ENHRY, SYGVKD. This TCR derives from a woman aged 40 to 50 in good health. Some clones in this sample may be carry-over from other donors' samples. V is TRBV10-3 and J is TRBJ2-5; D possibly corresponds to TRBD2 (5 bases). The sequencing sample was made of PBMCs. This CDR3 reads CAISEGTSQETQYF. CDR3 DNA: TGTGCCATCAGTGAGGGCACTAGCCAAGAGACCCAGTACTTC.